This paragraph covers one T cell receptor (beta chain) sequence. The PCR ran on 60 Vbeta and 13 Jbeta primers. The data were produced by immunoSEQ multiplex PCR, yet TCRdb's version contains in-frame clones alone and is incomplete. The table shows 150,000 to 200,000 clones, with around 88% occurring only once. The data originate from a study of cytomegalovirus exposure and HLA in healthy donors. The sequence was collected from a woman between 18 and 30 years old in good health and CMV-seronegative. Sequenced material: PBMCs.

The CDR3 reads CASSTPTGTRRIGGYEQYF. CDR3 sequence (DNA): TGCGCCAGCAGCACCCCGACCGGGACACGAAGAATTGGGGGCTACGAGCAGTACTTC. The chain is built from TRBV5-1 and TRBJ2-7; possible D gene TRBD1, 6 bases. The V end lost 4 bases, the J end lost 3 bases, and 29 bases lay between the germline ends. The CDR3 is 19 residues long. From germline, CDR1 is SGHRS and CDR2 YFSETQ.